The next 16 T cell receptor beta chains were all read from a single sample in a study of T cells expressing NK-cell markers. TCRdb re-called the 5' RACE reads and catalogs CDR3 proteins one per entry, DNA excluded. Found here are more than 250,000 distinct CDR3 sequences; the top ten clones hold 0.3% to 0.45%. Sequencing used blood T cells: a sorted CD56 or NKG2C T cell subset, CD4+ or CD8+ T cells, or bulk PBMC T cells (not recorded which). Receptor source: a young man in good health.

The CDR3 region is CASRPQIGEQFF. The chain couples TRBV2 to TRBJ2-1. Germline V CDR1 and CDR2: SNHLY, FYNNEI. This CDR3 has 12 amino acids.

J is TRBJ2-1 and V is TRBV12-3 or TRBV12-4; TCRdb names TRBD2, which stays unverified in the absence of DNA. This CDR3 contains 17 residues. CDR3 in amino acids: CASSFLSGATLYNEQFF.

This sequence joins TRBV2 and TRBJ1-2; TCRdb names TRBD1, which stays unverified in the absence of DNA. This CDR3 region has 15 residues. In germline, CDR1 is SNHLY, CDR2 FYNNEI. The CDR3 is CASSELGAANYGYTF.

The J gene is TRBJ2-1, the V gene TRBV5-1; as DNA is missing, the TRBD2 call by TCRdb cannot be tested. This CDR3 is built from 17 residues. Germline V gene sequence: CDR1 SGHRS, CDR2 YFSETQ. The CDR3 region is CASTRRSGGDRKNEQFF.

The V call is TRBV23-1, the J call TRBJ2-3; no DNA is available, so the TRBD2 call from TCRdb remains unchecked. TRBV23-1 is placed among ORFs of uncertain function. There are 18 residues in the CDR3. CDR3 region: CAILIGDRREGCPDTQYF.

The gene calls are TRBV11-3 and TRBJ2-5. The CDR3 has 16 residues. Germline CDR1 reads SGHNT; CDR2 reads YENEEA. CDR3 region: CASSSTRRTIQETQYF.

The chain carries TRBV10-3 and TRBJ2-7; the D gene TCRdb calls, TRBD2, cannot be checked with no DNA. The CDR3 runs 14 residues. Looked up from germline, CDR1 is ENHRY and CDR2 is SYGVKD. CDR3 residues: CAISETSARYEQYF.

The chain uses TRBV10-3 and TRBJ2-6; TCRdb returns TRBD1, unconfirmable since there is no DNA. The CDR3 spans 18 residues. Germline CDR1 reads ENHRY; CDR2 reads SYGVKD. The CDR3 loop is CAISESRGRGSGANVLTF.

This chain uses TRBV18 with TRBJ1-1; TCRdb indicates TRBD1, and absent DNA this call remains unverified. Germline loops: CDR1 KGHSH, CDR2 LQKENI. The CDR3 runs to 15 residues. The chain's CDR3 is CASSPPGQGRAEAFF.

V usage is TRBV20-1 and J usage is TRBJ2-3; the TRBD2 assignment by TCRdb is unverifiable without DNA. The germline CDR1 and CDR2 sequences are DFQATT and SNEGSKA (reference sequence). The CDR3 is 11 amino acids. The CDR3 protein is CSARDLEAQYF.

The V and J genes are TRBV20-1 and TRBJ1-1; there is no DNA to check the TCRdb D call of TRBD1. The CDR3 runs 11 residues. Germline CDR1 and CDR2: DFQATT and SNEGSKA (reference sequence). The CDR3 protein is CSVEGRTEAFF.

The rearrangement joins TRBV18 to TRBJ2-1. CDR3 length: 16 residues. Germline V gene lookup returns CDR1 KGHSH and CDR2 LQKENI. The CDR3 loop is CASSSSGTQLYNEQFF.

J is TRBJ1-6 and V is TRBV10-3. The CDR3 extends over 15 amino acids. The germline CDR1 and CDR2 sequences are ENHRY and SYGVKD. The CDR3 sequence is CAISDRTTNNSPLHF.

This chain connects TRBV24-1 to TRBJ1-1. This CDR3 is 13 amino acids long. Per the germline V gene, CDR1 is KGHDR and CDR2 is SFDVKD. CDR3 residues: CATSGDSDTEAFF.

The chain uses TRBV7-8 and TRBJ2-1; TCRdb gives TRBD2 as the D gene, but with no DNA this cannot be confirmed. CDR3 length: 15 residues. CDR1 SGHVS and CDR2 FQNEAQ come from the germline V gene. This CDR3 reads CASSDLAGAINEQFF.

The gene calls are TRBV29-1 and TRBJ2-2; TCRdb gives TRBD1 as the D gene, but with no DNA this cannot be confirmed. The CDR3 contains 15 residues. Per the germline V gene, CDR1 is SQVTM and CDR2 is ANQGSEA. CDR3 in amino acids: CSVGEQGSYTGELFF.